The 25 T cell receptor beta chains below were found in one sample sequenced in a study of cytomegalovirus exposure and HLA in healthy donors. Use of 60 Vbeta and 13 Jbeta primers characterized the PCR. TCRdb's table, derived via immunoSEQ multiplex PCR, lists solely in-frame clones and lacks some. The sample carries around 120,000 clones, around 81% recorded once. The sample was PBMCs. Every receptor here comes from a man aged 18 to 29 in good health and CMV-seronegative.

V gene TRBV4-3 combines with J gene TRBJ1-5, with 8 bases matching TRBD1. Germline trimming cut 0 bases from V and 5 bases from J; bases unmatched to any gene: 6. CDR1 and CDR2 (germline): LGHNA, YSLEER. The CDR3 covers 16 residues. CDR3 in amino acids: CASSQDPGQAHQPQHF. The CDR3 DNA reads TGCGCCAGCAGCCAAGACCCGGGACAGGCCCATCAGCCCCAGCATTTT.

This sequence joins TRBV5-1 and TRBJ1-5, with D possibly TRBD1 on 5 matching bases. The CDR3 loop spans 15 amino acids. Looked up from germline, CDR1 is SGHRS and CDR2 is YFSETQ. Trimming stripped 0 bases from V and 7 bases from J, with 14 bases between. CDR3 coding DNA: TGCGCCAGCAGCTTGGTGCCGGGGGGAGTACAGCCCCAGCATTTT. Translation gives CASSLVPGGVQPQHF.

The chain links TRBV10-3 to TRBJ1-6; TRBD1 is a possible D gene (5 bases). Per the germline V gene, CDR1 is ENHRY and CDR2 is SYGVKD. CDR3 length: 13 amino acids. V was pared by 8 bases and J by 7 bases, with 12 bases between. CDR3 residues: CAIGDSFNSPLHF. DNA of the CDR3: TGTGCCATCGGAGACAGCTTCAATTCACCCCTCCACTTT.

The chain carries TRBV19 and TRBJ2-7, with TRBD2 as a possible D gene (6 bases). V shed 8 bases and J shed 0 bases, with 14 bases lying between them. This CDR3 contains 14 residues. Germline V gives CDR1 LNHDA, CDR2 SQIVND (reference sequence). The CDR3 DNA sequence: TGTGCCAGTGCGGGGCTAGGGAGCTCCTACGAGCAGTACTTC. Translating gives CASAGLGSSYEQYF.

The V gene is TRBV5-1, the J gene TRBJ1-1; perhaps TRBD1 as D (5 bases). Trimming removed 4 bases from V and 0 bases from J, with 10 bases in between. The germline V gene encodes CDR1 SGHRS and CDR2 YFSETQ. This CDR3 has 14 amino acids. The CDR3 is CASSGETVNTEAFF. In DNA form, the CDR3 reads TGCGCCAGCAGCGGAGAGACAGTGAACACTGAAGCTTTCTTT.

The genes are TRBV4-2 and TRBJ1-3; unclear D gene. V was pared by 10 bases and J by 0 bases, with 16 bases between. The CDR3 is made up of 15 amino acids. Germline V gives CDR1 LGHNA, CDR2 YNFKEQ. CDR3 sequence (DNA): TGTGCCACCAGTGCAGGCACCGACTCTGGAAACACCATATATTTT. This encodes CATSAGTDSGNTIYF.

This clone was detected once. This rearrangement joins TRBV5-1 to TRBJ2-7; 7 bases align to TRBD1. The J segment lost 5 bases and the V segment lost 0 bases, leaving 8 bases of the junction unmatched. This CDR3 is built from 15 residues. Germline V gene data show CDR1 as SGHRS and CDR2 as YFSETQ. The CDR3 coding sequence is TGCGCCAGCAGCTTGGGGGACAGTGGAGTGAACGAGCAGTACTTC. Translation: CASSLGDSGVNEQYF. Looking up the rest from reference TRBV5-1 and TRBJ2-7 gives the full variable domain: KAGVTQTPRYLIKTRGQQVTLSCSPISGHRSVSWYQQTPGQGLQFLFEYFSETQRNKGNFPGRFSGRQFSNSRSEMNVSTLELGDSALYLCASSLGDSGVNEQYFGPGTRLTVT.

This clone has a handful of counts. The chain employs TRBV9 and TRBJ1-1, with D uncertain. CDR1 and CDR2 (germline): SGDLS, YYNGEE. The CDR3 totals 12 residues. Between the trimmed V and J ends, which lost 4 bases and 4 bases, there was a span of 8 bases. The CDR3 reads CASSQGLTEAFF. The CDR3 DNA reads TGTGCCAGCAGCCAAGGACTCACTGAAGCTTTCTTT.

The chain couples TRBV7-9 to TRBJ1-5; 9 positions agree with TRBD1. The CDR3 covers 14 residues. CDR1 SEHNR and CDR2 FQNEAQ come from the germline V gene (reference sequence). V gave up 5 bases and J gave up 6 bases; unmatched junction bases: 5. CDR3 amino acids: CASSPGQGSQPQHF. The CDR3 DNA sequence: TGTGCCAGCAGCCCGGGACAGGGATCTCAGCCCCAGCATTTT.

This chain links TRBV18 with TRBJ1-2, with D possibly matching TRBD1 (5 bases). The CDR3 contains 14 residues. V lost 1 base, J lost 2 bases, and 8 bases lay in between. CDR1 KGHSH and CDR2 LQKENI come from the germline V gene. The CDR3 nucleotides are TGTGCCAGCTCACCACAGGGGCGCAACTATGGCTACACCTTC. Its protein is CASSPQGRNYGYTF.

The chain employs TRBV12-5 and TRBJ1-1; D is undetermined. Trimming shortened V by 1 base and J by 5 bases, and 14 bases separated the two germline ends. CDR1 and CDR2 from the germline V gene are LGHNT and FRNRAP. This CDR3 is 15 amino acids long. CDR3 amino acids: CASGLARTMGTEAFF. In DNA, the CDR3 is TGTGCTAGTGGTTTGGCCAGGACTATGGGGACTGAAGCTTTCTTT.

The chain employs TRBV19 and TRBJ1-5; D is perhaps TRBD1 (6 bases). The V gene's germline CDR1 is LNHDA and CDR2 SQIVND (reference sequence). CDR3 size: 15 residues. Trimming took off 7 bases at V and 2 bases at J, with 15 bases between the two ends. CDR3 in amino acids: CASMITGSGNQPQHF. CDR3 in DNA: TGTGCCAGTATGATCACAGGGTCGGGCAATCAGCCCCAGCATTTT.

The chain is built from TRBV4-3 and TRBJ2-1, with 12 bases identical to TRBD1. V was clipped by 4 bases and J by 2 bases; unmatched bases: 12. The CDR3 is 19 amino acids. Germline CDR1 reads LGHNA; CDR2 reads YSLEER. The CDR3: CASSRGQGATNGAYNEQFF. The DNA of the CDR3 is TGCGCCAGCAGCCGGGGACAGGGGGCCACTAATGGCGCCTACAATGAGCAGTTCTTC.

The chain combines TRBV4-1 with TRBJ2-7; 8 positions match TRBD1. CDR3 length: 16 amino acids. From germline, CDR1 is MGHRA and CDR2 YSYEKL. With 0 bases clipped from V and 0 bases from J, the junction kept 4 bases outside the gene matches. CDR3 nucleotide sequence: TGCGCCAGCAGCCAAGATATGGGACAGGTCTCCTACGAGCAGTACTTC. Protein sequence: CASSQDMGQVSYEQYF.

The DNA for the CDR3 is TGTGCCAGCAGCCAAGATCGGGGGGGGACAGGGATCTACAATGAGCAGTTCTTC. It yields the protein CASSQDRGGTGIYNEQFF. The chain has TRBV14 and TRBJ2-1; perhaps TRBD1 as D (9 bases). Germline-derived CDR1 and CDR2 are SGHDN and FVKESK. There are 18 residues in the CDR3. Trimming pared 0 bases from V and 3 bases from J, leaving 18 bases between.

Worth noting for this clone: The DNA is omitted, as the CDR3 cannot be located on it reliably, and the CDR3 follows TCRdb's listing. This chain's CDR3 is CASSMSVPGFFNQPQHF. The chain joins TRBV19 to TRBJ1-5; TRBD1, the table's D call, lacks a check against the DNA. Germline V lookup: CDR1 LNHDA, CDR2 SQIVND (reference sequence). With termini counted, the CDR3 has 17 amino acids.

The rearrangement links TRBV5-8 to TRBJ1-6; D is uncertain. The CDR3 consists of 16 residues. Germline V gives CDR1 SGHTS, CDR2 YDEGEE. V was trimmed by 1 base and J by 8 bases, leaving 16 bases between them. The CDR3 here is CASSLMPDPPYSPLHF. CDR3 DNA: TGTGCCAGCAGCTTGATGCCAGATCCCCCGTATTCACCCCTCCACTTT.

The rearrangement uses TRBV19 and TRBJ1-1; D gene unclear. V lost 0 bases to trimming and J lost 3 bases, with 5 bases between them. Per germline, CDR1 LNHDA and CDR2 SQIVND (reference sequence). The CDR3 runs to 13 residues. The CDR3 sequence is CASSIDPYTEAFF. The CDR3 DNA reads as TGTGCCAGTAGTATAGACCCCTACACTGAAGCTTTCTTT.

The genes are TRBV4-1 and TRBJ1-2; the D is unclear. The CDR3 is made up of 15 amino acids. V was clipped by 4 bases and J by 3 bases, with 15 bases between them. Germline loops: CDR1 MGHRA, CDR2 YSYEKL. DNA for the CDR3: TGCGCCAGCAGCCCCAACCGGTTAACCCACTATGGCTACACCTTC. It translates to CASSPNRLTHYGYTF.

The chain has TRBV10-3 and TRBJ1-1, with 8 bases that match TRBD1. Per germline, CDR1 ENHRY and CDR2 SYGVKD. J was trimmed by 4 bases and V by 10 bases; bases with no gene match: 8. The length of the CDR3 is 13 residues. CDR3 sequence reads: CATTGDAVTEAFF. The CDR3 bases are TGTGCCACGACAGGGGATGCGGTCACTGAAGCTTTCTTT.

The chain joins TRBV6-5 to TRBJ2-7; D uncertain. Between the trimmed V and J ends, which lost 0 bases and 3 bases, there was a span of 3 bases. Germline assignment: CDR1 MNHEY and CDR2 SVGAGI. The CDR3 loop spans 12 amino acids. The CDR3 DNA reads TGTGCCAGCAGTTACTCCCGCTACGAGCAGTACTTC. Translated, it gives CASSYSRYEQYF.

The chain is built from TRBV4-1 and TRBJ1-4; no definite D call. V was pared by 1 base and J by 8 bases, with 11 bases between. Per germline, CDR1 MGHRA and CDR2 YSYEKL. This CDR3 region has 14 residues. CDR3 sequence (DNA): TGCGCCAGCAGCCAAGTGGCAGTGGTGGAAAAACTGTTTTTT. Translation: CASSQVAVVEKLFF.

The V and J genes are TRBV9 and TRBJ1-6; TRBD1 is a possible D gene (6 bases). The V end was cut by 2 bases, the J end by 0 bases, with 9 bases between. The CDR3 has 16 amino acids. Germline CDR1 is SGDLS and CDR2 is YYNGEE. This CDR3 reads CASSVQGSSYNSPLHF. Here the CDR3 DNA reads TGTGCCAGCAGCGTGCAGGGGAGCTCCTATAATTCACCCCTCCACTTT. Combining the CDR3 with reference TRBV9 and TRBJ1-6 gives the whole variable domain DSGVTQTPKHLITATGQRVTLRCSPRSGDLSVYWYQQSLDQGLQFLIQYYNGEERAKGNILERFSAQQFPDLHSELNLSSLELGDSALYFCASSVQGSSYNSPLHFGNGTRLTVT.

This rearrangement joins TRBV12-5 to TRBJ1-5, with D maybe TRBD1 (6 bases). The CDR3 has 13 residues. The V end lost 1 base, the J end lost 9 bases, and 10 bases lay between the germline ends. Per germline, CDR1 LGHNT and CDR2 FRNRAP. In DNA, the CDR3 is TGTGCTAGTGGTTTGGACGGGGGGCGGCCCCAGCATTTT. Its translation is CASGLDGGRPQHF.

The gene calls are TRBV19 and TRBJ1-5, with 7 bases identical to TRBD1. Germline lookup yields CDR1 LNHDA and CDR2 SQIVND (reference sequence). The CDR3 has 13 residues. Unmatched junction bases numbered 1, after V lost 7 bases and J lost 1 base. The CDR3 loop reads CASKQGSNQPQHF. The CDR3 DNA reads as TGTGCCAGTAAACAGGGGAGCAATCAGCCCCAGCATTTT.